This passage covers 31 T cell receptor beta chains from one sample sequenced in a study of shared clonotypes between healthy human individuals. Clones were sequenced by immunoSEQ multiplex PCR, and TCRdb holds only the in-frame ones, with some missing. The repertoire holds about 1 million clones, with roughly 80% as singletons. The sample consisted of memory CD4+ T cells sorted from blood. Subset in this sample: CD45RA-negative fraction. The receptors were gathered from a man between 18 and 35 years old in good health.

The V and J genes are TRBV6-5 and TRBJ2-2; TRBD2 matches 8 bases. Looked up from germline, CDR1 is MNHEY and CDR2 is SVGAGI. The CDR3 loop spans 15 amino acids. V lost 10 bases and J lost 1; bases outside the gene matches: 8. CDR3 protein: CATRTSQGNTGELFF. The CDR3, as DNA: TGTGCCACGAGGACTAGCCAGGGGAACACCGGGGAGCTGTTTTTT.

There are a few counts of this clone. The CDR3: CATSRGGASGNEQYF. CDR3 sequence (DNA): TGTGCCACCAGCAGGGGGGGGGCTTCCGGCAACGAGCAGTACTTC. This sequence joins TRBV15 and TRBJ2-7; possibly TRBD2 for D (7 bases). Per the germline V gene, CDR1 is LNHNV and CDR2 is YYDKDF (reference sequence). Trimming stripped 3 bases from V and 5 bases from J, with 17 bases between. The CDR3 runs to 15 residues.

The gene calls are TRBV27 and TRBJ1-1; TRBD1 is a possible D gene (5 bases). Germline lookup yields CDR1 MNHEY and CDR2 SMNVEV (reference sequence). The germline V and J ends were trimmed by 8 bases and 1 base, with 17 bases remaining between them. CDR3 length: 15 amino acids. The CDR3 bases are TGTGCCAGCGGAAGGGGTTTCCAGGGGAACACTGAAGCTTTCTTT. This translates into CASGRGFQGNTEAFF.

The rearrangement uses TRBV27 and TRBJ1-3; 7 nucleotides line up with TRBD1. The germline gives CDR1 MNHEY, CDR2 SMNVEV (reference sequence). The J segment lost 3 bases and the V segment lost 5 bases, leaving 7 bases of the junction unmatched. This CDR3 has 15 amino acids. The CDR3, as DNA: TGTGCCAGCAGTCGCGCACAGGGGAATGGAAACACCATATATTTT. This gives the protein CASSRAQGNGNTIYF.

The CDR3: CASSFSLTQYF. In DNA form, the CDR3 reads TGTGCCAGCAGCTTCTCCCTAACCCAGTACTTC. V gene TRBV7-9 combines with J gene TRBJ2-5; D unresolved. The CDR3 is made up of 11 amino acids. The V gene's germline CDR1 is SEHNR and CDR2 FQNEAQ (reference sequence). The V end was cut by 3 bases, the J end by 8 bases, with 7 bases between. Based on the CDR3 plus reference TRBV7-9 and TRBJ2-5, the full variable domain is DTGVSQNPRHKITKRGQNVTFRCDPISEHNRLYWYRQTLGQGPEFLTYFQNEAQLEKSRLLSDRFSAERPKGSFSTLEIQRTEQGDSAMYLCASSFSLTQYFGPGTRLLVL.

The V and J genes are TRBV28 and TRBJ2-6; a possible D gene is TRBD1 (5 bases). Trimming took off 5 bases at V and 2 bases at J, with 13 bases between the two ends. CDR1 is MDHEN and CDR2 is SYDVKM in the germline V gene. The CDR3 length is 16 residues. CDR3 coding DNA: TGTGCCAGCAGTGGGGCCCGCTGGGCTGGGGCCAACGTCCTGACTTTC. Amino acids: CASSGARWAGANVLTF.

V usage is TRBV19 and J usage is TRBJ1-1; a possible D gene is TRBD1 (6 bases). Germline CDR1 reads LNHDA; CDR2 reads SQIVND (reference sequence). CDR3 length: 19 amino acids. Trimming cost V 0 bases and J 0 bases, with 20 bases left between them. CDR3 bases: TGTGCCAGTAGTATAGAAAGTGCGGGGGCAGGATTCATGAACACTGAAGCTTTCTTT. Translating it yields CASSIESAGAGFMNTEAFF. The full variable domain, completed using reference TRBV19 and TRBJ1-1, is DGGITQSPKYLFRKEGQNVTLSCEQNLNHDAMYWYRQDPGQGLRLIYYSQIVNDFQKGDIAEGYSVSREKKESFPLTVTSAQKNPTAFYLCASSIESAGAGFMNTEAFFGQGTRLTVV.

The table lists this clone with a few counts. The chain recombines TRBV30 with TRBJ2-6; the D gene is possibly TRBD1 (5 bases). CDR1 and CDR2 (germline): GTSNPN, SVGIG (reference sequence). V shed 2 bases and J shed 2 bases, with 10 bases lying between them. The CDR3 sequence is 15 residues long. CDR3 residues: CAWSPGFAGANVLTF. The CDR3 nucleotides read TGTGCCTGGAGTCCAGGGTTTGCTGGGGCCAACGTCCTGACTTTC.

V and J are TRBV28 and TRBJ1-6, with 7 bases identical to TRBD1. J was trimmed by 10 bases and V by 6 bases; bases with no gene match: 18. The CDR3 consists of 17 residues. Germline V gene lookup returns CDR1 MDHEN and CDR2 SYDVKM. The CDR3 DNA reads TGTGCCAGCAGACCCGCCCCTGACAGGGCAGTTGGCTCACCCCTCCACTTT. It specifies CASRPAPDRAVGSPLHF.

The rearrangement joins TRBV2 to TRBJ2-2, with D perhaps matching TRBD2 (6 bases). V lost 2 bases, J lost 3 bases, and 13 bases lay in between. The CDR3 has 16 residues. CDR1 is SNHLY and CDR2 is FYNNEI in the germline V gene. Here the CDR3 DNA reads TGTGCCAGCAGTGAAATTAACGGGGGTTACACCGGGGAGCTGTTTTTT. This gives the protein CASSEINGGYTGELFF.

At least ten counts were recorded for this clone. The chain links TRBV7-5 to TRBJ1-1. TRBV7-5 is a listed pseudogene. CDR3 length: 16 residues. DNA of the CDR3: TGTGCCAGAAGCTCCAATATCCGCGGGATGAACACTGAAGCTTTCTTT. This sequence encodes CARSSNIRGMNTEAFF.

J is TRBJ1-1 and V is TRBV29-1; 7 bases are a match to TRBD1. CDR3 size: 14 residues. Trimming took 1 base from V and 1 from J; bases not matched to a gene: 3. Germline V gene lookup returns CDR1 SQVTM and CDR2 ANQGSEA. CDR3 amino acids: CSVEVGTANTEAFF. CDR3 bases: TGCAGCGTTGAAGTAGGGACAGCGAACACTGAAGCTTTCTTT.

The chain carries TRBV28 and TRBJ2-3; 16 positions agree with TRBD2. The trim removed 4 bases at V and 7 bases at J, leaving 14 bases unmatched. Germline loops: CDR1 MDHEN, CDR2 SYDVKM. The CDR3 has 19 amino acids. The CDR3 reads CASSSGTSGGANLWYTQYF. The CDR3 DNA sequence: TGTGCCAGCAGTTCTGGGACTAGCGGGGGGGCCAATCTCTGGTATACGCAGTATTTT. Drawing the rest from reference TRBV28 and TRBJ2-3, the complete variable domain is DVKVTQSSRYLVKRTGEKVFLECVQDMDHENMFWYRQDPGLGLRLIYFSYDVKMKEKGDIPEGYSVSREKKERFSLILESASTNQTSMYLCASSSGTSGGANLWYTQYFGPGTRLTVL.

The CDR3 DNA is TGTGCCAGCAGCGCTCAGCCCAATGAGCAGTTCTTC. It yields the protein CASSAQPNEQFF. This rearrangement joins TRBV5-4 to TRBJ2-1; D gene uncertain. Germline V gene data show CDR1 as SGHNT and CDR2 as YYREEE (reference sequence). CDR3 length: 12 residues. V dropped 4 bases and J dropped 6 bases, with 8 bases sitting between them. Variable domain in full (rest from reference TRBV5-4 and TRBJ2-1): ETGVTQSPTHLIKTRGQQVTLRCSSQSGHNTVSWYQQALGQGPQFIFQYYREEENGRGNFPPRFSGLQFPNYSSELNVNALELDDSALYLCASSAQPNEQFFGPGTRLTVL.

J is TRBJ2-1 and V is TRBV5-6; D is uncertain. Germline V gene lookup returns CDR1 SGHDT and CDR2 YYEEEE. The CDR3 sequence is 12 residues long. The V end was cut by 0 bases, the J end by 12 bases, with 10 bases between. The DNA for the CDR3 is TGTGCCAGCAGCTTGGCCGTAGGGTCGCAGTTCTTC. Its translation: CASSLAVGSQFF.

The CDR3 spells CASGTDRASYEQYF. The DNA of the CDR3 is TGTGCCAGCGGGACAGACAGGGCCTCCTACGAGCAGTACTTC. The chain uses TRBV6-6 and TRBJ2-7, with 7 bases aligning to TRBD1. With V trimmed by 8 bases and J by 0 bases, 7 bases remained unmatched. Looked up from germline, CDR1 is MNHNY and CDR2 is SVGAGI (reference sequence). The CDR3 is 14 residues long.

V gene TRBV7-2 combines with J gene TRBJ2-3, with 9 bases that match TRBD2. This CDR3 region has 16 residues. The V gene end was trimmed by 6 bases and the J gene end by 8 bases; junction bases not matched to a gene: 15. Germline CDR1 reads SGHTA; CDR2 reads FQGNSA. The CDR3 reads CASSLTGLAGRGTQYF. As DNA, the CDR3 is TGTGCCAGCAGTCTGACGGGGCTAGCGGGAAGGGGTACGCAGTATTTT.

V gene TRBV2 combines with J gene TRBJ1-3; D might be TRBD1 (6 bases). This CDR3 region has 15 residues. With 6 bases removed from V and 2 bases from J, the gap between germline ends came to 14 bases. The germline gives CDR1 SNHLY, CDR2 FYNNEI. This CDR3 reads CASRKGVMAGNTIYF. For the CDR3, the DNA is TGTGCCAGCAGGAAGGGGGTTATGGCTGGAAACACCATATATTTT.

V is TRBV5-6 and J is TRBJ1-5, with unresolved D. The CDR3 is 14 amino acids. Trimming stripped 4 bases from V and 3 bases from J, with 11 bases between. Germline assignment: CDR1 SGHDT and CDR2 YYEEEE. CDR3 DNA sequence: TGTGCCAGCAGCGCCGGACGGCACAATCAGCCCCAGCATTTT. Translation gives CASSAGRHNQPQHF.

This clone was observed a handful of times. The sample holds other DNA sequences that translate to the same CDR3. This chain uses TRBV19 with TRBJ1-3; TRBD1 agrees at 7 bases. CDR1 LNHDA and CDR2 SQIVND come from the germline V gene (reference sequence). The V segment lost 8 bases and the J segment 0 bases; nucleotides outside the gene matches: 4. This CDR3 spans 14 amino acids. The CDR3 here is CASSTGISGNTIYF. CDR3 DNA: TGTGCCAGTTCGACAGGGATCTCTGGAAACACCATATATTTT.

This chain connects TRBV28 to TRBJ2-5; tentatively, D is TRBD1 or TRBD2 (5 bases each). Germline-derived CDR1 and CDR2 are MDHEN and SYDVKM. The CDR3 covers 14 residues. V gave up 6 bases and J gave up 9 bases, with 20 bases separating them. As DNA, the CDR3 is TGTGCCAGCAGACCCGGGACCTCTTTAATGGCCCAGTACTTC. Translating gives CASRPGTSLMAQYF.

In its sample, this clone was seen many times. The gene calls are TRBV6-1 and TRBJ1-2, with 8 bases that match TRBD1. CDR3 size: 15 residues. With V trimmed by 5 bases and J by 0 bases, 5 bases remained unmatched. Germline-derived CDR1 and CDR2 are MNHNS and SASEGT. The CDR3 reads CASSLTGETNYGYTF. As DNA, the CDR3 is TGTGCCAGCAGTCTGACAGGGGAGACTAACTATGGCTACACCTTC.

About this clone itself: Germline and junction disagree at one end, which may indicate a read error. The chain has TRBV7-7 and TRBJ2-1; 7 bases fit TRBD1. Germline assignment: CDR1 SSHAT and CDR2 FNYEAQ (reference sequence). The CDR3 runs 15 residues. CDR3 loop: CASSPTGDSYNEQFF. The CDR3 nucleotides read TGTGCTAGCAGCCCAACAGGGGACTCCTACAATGAGCAGTTCTTC.

V and J are TRBV5-5 and TRBJ1-4; D unresolved. The germline V gene encodes CDR1 SGHKS and CDR2 YYEKEE (reference sequence). The CDR3 has 15 amino acids. Trimming removed 4 bases at V and 8 bases at J, with 18 bases between. In DNA, the CDR3 is TGTGCCAGCAGCCGGGCGGGTTCCGGTGGGGAAAAACTGTTTTTT. The encoded protein is CASSRAGSGGEKLFF. Combining the CDR3 with reference TRBV5-5 and TRBJ1-4 gives the whole variable domain DAGVTQSPTHLIKTRGQQVTLRCSPISGHKSVSWYQQVLGQGPQFIFQYYEKEERGRGNFPDRFSARQFPNYSSELNVNALLLGDSALYLCASSRAGSGGEKLFFGSGTQLSVL.

Only one count was recorded for this clone. The CDR3 spells CASSPDVLRGYTF. Here the CDR3 DNA reads TGTGCCAGCAGCCCGGACGTTCTGCGTGGCTACACCTTC. The chain combines TRBV6-5 with TRBJ1-2, with no clear D. Trimming took off 6 bases at V and 7 bases at J, with 15 bases between the two ends. Germline V CDR1 and CDR2: MNHEY, SVGAGI. The CDR3 has 13 amino acids.

The CDR3 here is CASSLAGVGTGELFF. In DNA, the CDR3 is TGTGCCAGTAGTCTTGCGGGAGTAGGGACCGGGGAGCTGTTTTTT. V is TRBV19 and J is TRBJ2-2; 7 bases line up with TRBD2. Per the germline V gene, CDR1 is LNHDA and CDR2 is SQIVND (reference sequence). J was trimmed by 5 bases and V by 5 bases; bases with no gene match: 8. The CDR3 runs 15 residues.

The rearrangement joins TRBV6-1 to TRBJ2-3; 8 bases are shared with TRBD2. Germline CDR1 reads MNHNS; CDR2 reads SASEGT. This CDR3 region has 14 residues. Germline trimming cut 2 bases from V and 7 bases from J; bases unmatched to any gene: 5. CDR3 sequence (DNA): TGTGCCAGCAGTGAATACAGCGGGAGATATACGCAGTATTTT. It yields the protein CASSEYSGRYTQYF.

This chain links TRBV6-1 with TRBJ2-7, with D perhaps matching TRBD1 (5 bases). CDR3 length: 13 residues. Trimming removed 3 bases at V and 1 base at J, with 7 bases between. CDR1 and CDR2 from the germline V gene are MNHNS and SASEGT. CDR3 sequence reads: CASSEDNSYEQYF. CDR3 nucleotides: TGTGCCAGCAGTGAGGACAATTCCTACGAGCAGTACTTC.

Notes on this clone: Other DNA variants within this sample encode the same CDR3. V and J are TRBV18 and TRBJ1-4; no clear D gene. Germline V gene lookup returns CDR1 KGHSH and CDR2 LQKENI. This CDR3 is built from 12 residues. Trimming took off 0 bases at V and 8 bases at J, with 4 bases between the two ends. The CDR3 nucleotides are TGTGCCAGCTCACCACCAACCGAAAAACTGTTTTTT. This translates into CASSPPTEKLFF.

The V gene is TRBV7-6, the J gene TRBJ2-7, with D perhaps matching TRBD1 or TRBD2 (7 bases each). Germline V lookup: CDR1 SGHVS, CDR2 FNYEAQ. The CDR3 length is 13 residues. Trimming shortened V by 5 bases and J by 6 bases, and 14 bases separated the two germline ends. The CDR3 spells CASSPLRGGEQYF. The CDR3 DNA reads as TGTGCCAGCAGCCCGCTCAGGGGGGGCGAGCAGTACTTC.

This chain connects TRBV27 to TRBJ1-6, with 7 positions matching TRBD1. The CDR3 length is 16 residues. Germline loops: CDR1 MNHEY, CDR2 SMNVEV (reference sequence). Trimming at V came to 8 bases and at J to 3 bases, leaving 10 bases not matched to a gene. CDR3 region: CASGKTGSLYNSPLHF. CDR3 bases: TGTGCCAGCGGTAAGACAGGGAGTCTCTATAATTCACCCCTCCACTTT.